One and the same sample provided the 21 T cell receptor beta chains below, sequenced in a study of CD8 T cells in ankylosing spondylitis. One entry per CDR3 protein, called by TCRdb with MiXCR from the 5' RACE reads. Among 340,000 or so distinct CDR3 sequences listed, roughly 14% were seen once. The sequenced sample consisted of blood, either unsorted or a sorted T cell fraction (not recorded which). These receptors were collected from a male donor with ankylosing spondylitis or in good health (not recorded which).

The sample holds many counts of this clonotype. V and J are TRBV3-1 and TRBJ2-1; D is uncertain. V was trimmed by 6 bases and J by 5 bases, leaving 5 bases between them. Germline V gene lookup returns CDR1 LGHDT and CDR2 YNNKEL (reference sequence). The CDR3 contains 11 residues. The CDR3 is CASRLNNEQFF. The CDR3 bases are TGTGCCAGCAGACTGAACAATGAGCAGTTCTTC.

This clonotype was counted a few times. The chain combines TRBV12-3 or TRBV12-4 with TRBJ2-1; 13 nucleotides align to TRBD2. The CDR3 length is 17 residues. Unmatched junction bases numbered 11, after V lost 5 bases and J lost 7 bases. CDR3 region: CASSHRTSGSWWNEQFF. CDR3 in DNA: TGTGCCAGCAGTCACAGGACTAGCGGGAGCTGGTGGAATGAGCAGTTCTTC.

The V gene is TRBV5-1, the J gene TRBJ2-2; 9 bases match TRBD2. The trim removed 3 bases at V and 4 bases at J, leaving 7 bases unmatched. CDR3 length: 16 amino acids. Germline CDR1 is SGHRS and CDR2 is YFSETQ. CDR3 loop: CASSSPSGVTTGELFF. The CDR3 DNA sequence: TGCGCCAGCAGCTCTCCTAGCGGGGTCACCACCGGGGAGCTGTTTTTT.

This clonotype showed up just a few times. This rearrangement joins TRBV5-5 to TRBJ2-2; 7 bases match TRBD1. The length of the CDR3 is 14 residues. In germline, CDR1 is SGHKS, CDR2 YYEKEE (reference sequence). V gave up 6 bases and J gave up 4 bases; unmatched junction bases: 6. The CDR3 coding sequence is TGTGCCAGCACTATACAGGGGCTCACCGGGGAGCTGTTTTTT. Protein product: CASTIQGLTGELFF.

In this sample, this clonotype turned up many times. This chain links TRBV12-3 or TRBV12-4 with TRBJ1-1; D call uncertain. The V gene lost 5 bases and the J gene lost 6 bases, with 7 bases spanning the gap. The CDR3 consists of 11 residues. The CDR3 protein is CASSAVAEAFF. The CDR3 coding sequence is TGTGCCAGCAGTGCGGTGGCTGAAGCTTTCTTT.

This clonotype was picked up many times. The rearrangement uses TRBV2 and TRBJ2-1, with 8 nucleotides matching TRBD2. This CDR3 is built from 14 residues. Germline lookup yields CDR1 SNHLY and CDR2 FYNNEI. Trimming at V came to 2 bases and at J to 7 bases, leaving 4 bases not matched to a gene. CDR3 amino acids: CASSEQRERNEQFF. CDR3 nucleotides: TGTGCCAGCAGTGAACAGCGGGAGAGGAATGAGCAGTTCTTC.

This clonotype was observed a handful of times. This chain links TRBV7-8 with TRBJ1-1; possible D gene TRBD1, 5 bases. Germline lookup yields CDR1 SGHVS and CDR2 FQNEAQ. This CDR3 region has 14 residues. Trimming cost V 4 bases and J 7 bases, with 16 bases left between them. CDR3 coding DNA: TGTGCCAGCAGCTCAGCCGGGACGCATGTTGAAGCTTTCTTT. The encoded protein is CASSSAGTHVEAFF.

V is TRBV19 and J is TRBJ2-1; 13 bases fit TRBD2. The CDR3 runs to 16 residues. V trimming: 7 bases; J trimming: 4 bases; junction bases outside the gene matches: 7. From germline, CDR1 is LNHDA and CDR2 SQIVND (reference sequence). CDR3 DNA: TGTGCCAGTACCAGGACTAGCGGGAGAGGGTACAATGAGCAGTTCTTC. Its translation: CASTRTSGRGYNEQFF.

The table lists this clonotype with a few counts. The V gene is TRBV4-1, the J gene TRBJ1-2; no clear D gene. This CDR3 comprises 16 residues. V was trimmed by 5 bases and J by 2 bases, leaving 18 bases between them. Germline CDR1 is MGHRA and CDR2 is YSYEKL. This CDR3 reads CASSTHAYELNYGYTF. The CDR3 DNA sequence: TGCGCCAGCAGCACCCACGCGTATGAATTAAACTATGGCTACACCTTC.

This clonotype was observed a handful of times. This chain connects TRBV5-1 to TRBJ2-2; TRBD2 aligns across 8 bases. With V trimmed by 2 bases and J by 5 bases, 5 bases remained unmatched. Germline loops: CDR1 SGHRS, CDR2 YFSETQ. The CDR3 has 15 residues. The CDR3 spells CASSFRPGGTGELFF. DNA of the CDR3: TGCGCCAGCAGCTTTCGACCGGGAGGGACCGGGGAGCTGTTTTTT.

This clonotype appeared a few times. The rearrangement joins TRBV20-1 to TRBJ2-1; the match to TRBD1 covers 9 bases. Germline values: CDR1 DFQATT, CDR2 SNEGSKA (reference sequence). Losses at the gene ends were 6 bases for V and 1 base for J; bases not matched to a gene: 4. The CDR3 contains 14 residues. CDR3 in amino acids: CSAGGQGSYNEQFF. CDR3 DNA sequence: TGCAGTGCGGGGGGACAGGGATCCTACAATGAGCAGTTCTTC.

CDR3 DNA sequence: TGTGCCTCGGGACAGGGGGCGACCATGAGAGCAGATACGCAGTATTTT. Amino acid sequence: CASGQGATMRADTQYF. The J gene is TRBJ2-3, the V gene TRBV30, with 12 bases aligning to TRBD1. CDR3 length equals 16 residues. Germline lookup yields CDR1 GTSNPN and CDR2 SVGIG (reference sequence). Germline trimming cut 7 bases from V and 4 bases from J; bases unmatched to any gene: 12.

The chain combines TRBV5-1 with TRBJ1-1; 8 nucleotides align to TRBD1. CDR1 SGHRS and CDR2 YFSETQ come from the germline V gene. The CDR3 sequence is 14 residues long. V shed 4 bases, J shed 7 bases, and the junction held 9 bases outside the gene matches. Here the CDR3 reads CASSPRAGGGEAFF. CDR3 nucleotides: TGCGCCAGCAGCCCTAGGGCAGGGGGCGGTGAAGCTTTCTTT.

This clonotype has a handful of counts. This chain connects TRBV29-1 to TRBJ1-1; D is possibly TRBD1 (6 bases). With 4 bases removed from V and 2 bases from J, the gap between germline ends came to 17 bases. The CDR3 runs to 15 residues. Germline loops: CDR1 SQVTM, CDR2 ANQGSEA. CDR3 sequence reads: CSVVPRGWGNTEAFF. In nucleotides, the CDR3 is TGCAGCGTTGTCCCGAGGGGGTGGGGTAACACTGAAGCTTTCTTT.

The chain joins TRBV7-9 to TRBJ2-7; 10 bases are a match to TRBD1. J was trimmed by 5 bases and V by 5 bases; bases with no gene match: 6. The CDR3 contains 14 residues. Germline CDR1 is SEHNR and CDR2 is FQNEAQ (reference sequence). In nucleotides, the CDR3 is TGTGCCAGCAGCAAAACCGGGACAGGGGACGAGCAGTACTTC. This gives the protein CASSKTGTGDEQYF.

This rearrangement joins TRBV2 to TRBJ2-7; tentative D call: TRBD2 (6 bases). The CDR3 extends over 13 amino acids. The germline V gene has CDR1 SNHLY and CDR2 FYNNEI. The V and J ends lost 7 bases and 2 bases respectively, with 12 bases between them. CDR3 DNA: TGTGCCAGCATCCGGTTAGCGGCCTACGAGCAGTACTTC. It encodes CASIRLAAYEQYF. Together with reference TRBV2 and TRBJ2-7, the CDR3 gives the full variable domain: EPEVTQTPSHQVTQMGQEVILRCVPISNHLYFYWYRQILGQKVEFLVSFYNNEISEKSEIFDDQFSVERPDGSNFTLKIRSTKLEDSAMYFCASIRLAAYEQYFGPGTRLTVT.

This clonotype was picked up a small number of times. The chain has TRBV5-6 and TRBJ2-1, with 9 bases matching TRBD2. CDR3 length: 16 residues. The V gene's germline CDR1 is SGHDT and CDR2 YYEEEE. The J segment lost 5 bases and the V segment lost 3 bases, leaving 9 bases of the junction unmatched. This chain's CDR3 is CASSWTGTSRHNEQFF. As DNA, the CDR3 is TGTGCCAGCAGCTGGACCGGGACTAGCCGACACAATGAGCAGTTCTTC.

In DNA form, the CDR3 reads TGCAGTGCCCCCGGGGCGGGAATTCAGGCAGATACGCAGTATTTT. This encodes CSAPGAGIQADTQYF. This chain connects TRBV20-1 to TRBJ2-3; tentatively, D is TRBD2 (6 bases). This CDR3 comprises 15 residues. V lost 6 bases and J 4 bases, leaving 20 bases between the germline ends. Per the germline V gene, CDR1 is DFQATT and CDR2 is SNEGSKA (reference sequence).

This clonotype was seen only a few times. The J gene is TRBJ2-5, the V gene TRBV29-1; D not certain. The V gene lost 0 bases and the J gene lost 6 bases, with 8 bases spanning the gap. CDR1 SQVTM and CDR2 ANQGSEA come from the germline V gene. The CDR3 is 12 amino acids. CDR3 nucleotide sequence: TGCAGCGTTGAAGATGGTTCAAAGACCCAGTACTTC. This encodes CSVEDGSKTQYF.

This chain connects TRBV9 to TRBJ2-3; D gene unclear. Trimming cost V 3 bases and J 2 bases, with 10 bases left between them. The CDR3 extends over 14 amino acids. Germline V lookup: CDR1 SGDLS, CDR2 YYNGEE. DNA of the CDR3: TGTGCCAGCAGCGCGGGCCACGCCACAGATACGCAGTATTTT. It codes for CASSAGHATDTQYF.

In its sample, this clonotype was seen a few times. The DNA of the CDR3 is TGTGCCAGTAGTACCATTCGGACAACCCACTATAGCAATCAGCCCCAGCATTTT. Protein: CASSTIRTTHYSNQPQHF. The chain links TRBV19 to TRBJ1-5; perhaps TRBD1 as D (5 bases). CDR3 size: 18 residues. CDR1 and CDR2 from the germline V gene are LNHDA and SQIVND (reference sequence). Trimming took 4 bases from V and 0 from J, leaving 19 bases between them.